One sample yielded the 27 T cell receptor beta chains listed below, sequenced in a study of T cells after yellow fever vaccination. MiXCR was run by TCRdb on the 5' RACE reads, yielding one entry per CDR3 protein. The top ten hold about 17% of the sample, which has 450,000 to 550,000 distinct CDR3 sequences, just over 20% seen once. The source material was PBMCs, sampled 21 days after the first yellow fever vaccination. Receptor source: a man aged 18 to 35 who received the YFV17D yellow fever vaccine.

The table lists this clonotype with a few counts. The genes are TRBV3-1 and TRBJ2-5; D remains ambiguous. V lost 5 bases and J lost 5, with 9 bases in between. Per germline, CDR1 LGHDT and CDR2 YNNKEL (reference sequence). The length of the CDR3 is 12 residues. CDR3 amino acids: CASSSLLETQYF. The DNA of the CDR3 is TGTGCCAGCAGCTCCTTACTGGAGACCCAGTACTTC.

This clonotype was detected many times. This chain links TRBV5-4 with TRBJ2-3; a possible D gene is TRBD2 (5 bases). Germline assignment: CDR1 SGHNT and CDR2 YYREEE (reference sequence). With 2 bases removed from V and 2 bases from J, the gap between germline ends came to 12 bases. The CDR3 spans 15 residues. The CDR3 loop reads CASSLRGSNTDTQYF. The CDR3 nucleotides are TGTGCCAGCAGCTTACGCGGGTCCAACACAGATACGCAGTATTTT. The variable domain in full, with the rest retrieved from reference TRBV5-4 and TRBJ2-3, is ETGVTQSPTHLIKTRGQQVTLRCSSQSGHNTVSWYQQALGQGPQFIFQYYREEENGRGNFPPRFSGLQFPNYSSELNVNALELDDSALYLCASSLRGSNTDTQYFGPGTRLTVL.

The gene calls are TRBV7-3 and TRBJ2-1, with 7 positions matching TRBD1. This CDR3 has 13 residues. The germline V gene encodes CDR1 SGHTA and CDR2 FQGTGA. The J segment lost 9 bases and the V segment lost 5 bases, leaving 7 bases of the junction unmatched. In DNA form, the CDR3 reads TGTGCCAGCAGCGCCCAACAGGGGCTTGAGCAGTTCTTC. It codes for CASSAQQGLEQFF.

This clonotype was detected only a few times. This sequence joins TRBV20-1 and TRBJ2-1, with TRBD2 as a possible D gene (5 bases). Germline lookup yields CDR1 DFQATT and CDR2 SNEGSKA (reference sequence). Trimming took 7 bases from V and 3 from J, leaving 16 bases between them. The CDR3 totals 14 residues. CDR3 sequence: CSGLGTGFYNEQFF. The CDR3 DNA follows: TGCAGTGGTCTAGGTACGGGATTCTACAATGAGCAGTTCTTC.

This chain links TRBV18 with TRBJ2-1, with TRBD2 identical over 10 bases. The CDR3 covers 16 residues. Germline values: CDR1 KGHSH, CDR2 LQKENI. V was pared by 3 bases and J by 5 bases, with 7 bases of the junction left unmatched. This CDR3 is CASSPPLAGAHNEQFF. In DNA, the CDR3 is TGTGCCAGCTCACCCCCTCTAGCGGGGGCCCACAATGAGCAGTTCTTC.

CDR3 sequence reads: CASSFSIGVNTGELFF. Here the CDR3 DNA reads TGTGCCAGCAGTTTTAGTATAGGGGTCAACACCGGGGAGCTGTTTTTT. The V and J genes are TRBV27 and TRBJ2-2; TRBD1 is a possible D gene (5 bases). V dropped 3 bases and J dropped 2 bases, with 13 bases sitting between them. The CDR3 covers 16 residues. Germline loops: CDR1 MNHEY, CDR2 SMNVEV (reference sequence).

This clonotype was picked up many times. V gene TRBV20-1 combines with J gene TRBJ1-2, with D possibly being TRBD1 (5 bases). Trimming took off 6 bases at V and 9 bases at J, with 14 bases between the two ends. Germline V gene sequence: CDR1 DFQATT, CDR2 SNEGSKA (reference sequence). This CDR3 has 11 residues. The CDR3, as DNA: TGCAGTGCCTCTCGGGGGGAAAGCTACACCTTC. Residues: CSASRGESYTF.

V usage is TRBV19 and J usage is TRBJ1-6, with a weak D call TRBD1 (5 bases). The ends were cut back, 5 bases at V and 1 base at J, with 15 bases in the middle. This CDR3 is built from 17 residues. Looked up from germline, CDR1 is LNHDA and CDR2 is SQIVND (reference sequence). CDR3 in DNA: TGTGCCAGTAGTGTCTCCGGGACGAGGTCCTATAATTCACCCCTCCACTTT. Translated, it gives CASSVSGTRSYNSPLHF.

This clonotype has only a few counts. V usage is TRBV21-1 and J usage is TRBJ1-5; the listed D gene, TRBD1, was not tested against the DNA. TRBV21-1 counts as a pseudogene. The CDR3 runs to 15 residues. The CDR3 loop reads CASILTGTAQKPQHF. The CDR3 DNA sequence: TGTGCCAGCATTCTAACAGGGACGGCTCAGAAGCCCCAGCATTTT.

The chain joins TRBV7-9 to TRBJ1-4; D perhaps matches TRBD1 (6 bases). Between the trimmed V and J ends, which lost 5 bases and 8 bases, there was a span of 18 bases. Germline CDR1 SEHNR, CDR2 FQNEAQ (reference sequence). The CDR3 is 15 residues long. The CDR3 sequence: CASSITTGSEEKLFF. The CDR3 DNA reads TGTGCCAGCAGCATCACGACAGGCTCAGAGGAAAAACTGTTTTTT.

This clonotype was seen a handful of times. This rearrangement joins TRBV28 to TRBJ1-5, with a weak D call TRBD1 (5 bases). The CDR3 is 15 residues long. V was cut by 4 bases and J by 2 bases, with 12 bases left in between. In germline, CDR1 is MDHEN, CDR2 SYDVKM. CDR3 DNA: TGTGCCAGCAGTTCTCAGGGATCGGGCAATCAGCCCCAGCATTTT. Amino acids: CASSSQGSGNQPQHF.

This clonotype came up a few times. CDR3 loop: CASSVAVAGGPHEQFF. The CDR3 region has the DNA TGCGCCAGCAGTGTAGCGGTAGCGGGGGGGCCCCATGAGCAGTTCTTC. This chain connects TRBV10-2 to TRBJ2-1; 11 nucleotides align to TRBD2. Germline V gene lookup returns CDR1 WSHSY and CDR2 SAAADI. J lost 8 bases, V lost 4 bases, and 10 bases had no gene match. This CDR3 is 16 amino acids long.

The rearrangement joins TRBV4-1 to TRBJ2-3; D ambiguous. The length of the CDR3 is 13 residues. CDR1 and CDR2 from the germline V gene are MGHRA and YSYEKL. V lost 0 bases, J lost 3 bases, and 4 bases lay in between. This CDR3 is CASSQDHTDTQYF. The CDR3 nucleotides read TGCGCCAGCAGCCAAGACCATACAGATACGCAGTATTTT.

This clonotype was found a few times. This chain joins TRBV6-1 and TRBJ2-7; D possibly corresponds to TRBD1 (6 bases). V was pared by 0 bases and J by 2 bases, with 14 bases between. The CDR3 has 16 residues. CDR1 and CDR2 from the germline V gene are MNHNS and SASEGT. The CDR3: CASSEAIGGIAYEQYV. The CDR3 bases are TGTGCCAGCAGTGAAGCGATAGGGGGAATTGCCTACGAGCAGTACGTC.

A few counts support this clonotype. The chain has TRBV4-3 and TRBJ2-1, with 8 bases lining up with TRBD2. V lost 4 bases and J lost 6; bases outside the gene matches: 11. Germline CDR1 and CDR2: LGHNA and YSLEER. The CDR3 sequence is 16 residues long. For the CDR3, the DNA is TGCGCCAGCAGCCCATCGGGGACTAGAGGGTCCAATGAGCAGTTCTTC. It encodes CASSPSGTRGSNEQFF.

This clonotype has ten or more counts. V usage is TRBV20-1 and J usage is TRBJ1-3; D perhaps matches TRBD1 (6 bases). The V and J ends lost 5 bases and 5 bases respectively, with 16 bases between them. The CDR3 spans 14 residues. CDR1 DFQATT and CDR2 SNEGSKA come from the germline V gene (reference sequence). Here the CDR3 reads CSAFMPRGRNTIYF. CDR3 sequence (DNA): TGCAGTGCTTTCATGCCGAGGGGGAGAAACACCATATATTTT.

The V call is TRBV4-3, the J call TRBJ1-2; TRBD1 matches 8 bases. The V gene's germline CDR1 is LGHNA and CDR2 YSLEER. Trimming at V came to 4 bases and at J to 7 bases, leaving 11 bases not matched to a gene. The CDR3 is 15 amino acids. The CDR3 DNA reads TGCGCCAGCAGCCCATTTGTGACAGGGGAGGGTGGCTACACCTTC. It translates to CASSPFVTGEGGYTF.

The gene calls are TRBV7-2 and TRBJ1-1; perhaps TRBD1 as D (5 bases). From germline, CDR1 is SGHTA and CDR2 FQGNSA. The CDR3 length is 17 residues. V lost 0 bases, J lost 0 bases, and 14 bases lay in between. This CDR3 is CASSLAAGRAMNTEAFF. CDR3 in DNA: TGTGCCAGCAGCTTAGCGGCAGGGAGGGCGATGAACACTGAAGCTTTCTTT. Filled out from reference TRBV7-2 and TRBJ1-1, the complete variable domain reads GAGVSQSPSNKVTEKGKDVELRCDPISGHTALYWYRQSLGQGLEFLIYFQGNSAPDKSGLPSDRFSAERTGGSVSTLTIQRTQQEDSAVYLCASSLAAGRAMNTEAFFGQGTRLTVV.

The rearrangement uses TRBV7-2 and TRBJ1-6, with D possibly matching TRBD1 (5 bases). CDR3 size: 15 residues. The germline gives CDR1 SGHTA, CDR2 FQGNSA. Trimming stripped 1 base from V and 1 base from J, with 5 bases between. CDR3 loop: CASSLGQSYNSPLHF. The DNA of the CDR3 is TGTGCCAGCAGCTTAGGACAGTCCTATAATTCACCCCTCCACTTT.

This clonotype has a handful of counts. The CDR3 protein is CASRLPGDSPLHF. CDR3 nucleotide sequence: TGTGCCAGCAGACTTCCAGGGGATTCACCCCTCCACTTT. The V gene is TRBV27, the J gene TRBJ1-6, with D perhaps matching TRBD1 (6 bases). This CDR3 region has 13 residues. The V gene lost 6 bases and the J gene lost 8 bases, with 11 bases spanning the gap. CDR1 is MNHEY and CDR2 is SMNVEV in the germline V gene (reference sequence).

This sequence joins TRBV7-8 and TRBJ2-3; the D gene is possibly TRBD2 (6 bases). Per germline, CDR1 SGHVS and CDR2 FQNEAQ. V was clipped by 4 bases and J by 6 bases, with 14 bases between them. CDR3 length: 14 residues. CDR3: CASSSFRLVDTQYF. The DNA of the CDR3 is TGTGCCAGCAGCTCCTTCCGACTAGTTGATACGCAGTATTTT.

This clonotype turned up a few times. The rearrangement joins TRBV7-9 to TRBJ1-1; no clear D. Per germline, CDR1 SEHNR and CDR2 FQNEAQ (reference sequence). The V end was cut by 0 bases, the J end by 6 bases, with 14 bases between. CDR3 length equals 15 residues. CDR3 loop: CASSLAPGFGAEAFF. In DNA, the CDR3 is TGTGCCAGCAGCTTAGCGCCTGGGTTTGGCGCTGAAGCTTTCTTT.

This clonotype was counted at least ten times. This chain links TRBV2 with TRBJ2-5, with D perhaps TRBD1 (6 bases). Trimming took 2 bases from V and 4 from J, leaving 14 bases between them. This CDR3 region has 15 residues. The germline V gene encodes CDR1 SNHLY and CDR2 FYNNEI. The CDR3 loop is CASSELAGTSETQYF. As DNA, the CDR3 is TGTGCCAGCAGTGAACTCGCTGGGACATCAGAGACCCAGTACTTC.

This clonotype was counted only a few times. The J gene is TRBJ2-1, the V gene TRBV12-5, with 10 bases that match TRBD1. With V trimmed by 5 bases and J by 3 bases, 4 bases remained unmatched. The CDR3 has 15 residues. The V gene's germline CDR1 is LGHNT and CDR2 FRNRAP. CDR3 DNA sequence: TGTGCTAGTGGTCCCCGGGACAGGGGCTACAATGAGCAGTTCTTC. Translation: CASGPRDRGYNEQFF.

The CDR3: CASRYRGRTLYQETQYF. The CDR3 coding sequence is TGTGCCAGCAGATACAGGGGGCGAACTTTGTACCAAGAGACCCAGTACTTC. The rearrangement uses TRBV6-5 and TRBJ2-5, with 9 bases fitting TRBD1. Unmatched junction bases numbered 11, after V lost 6 bases and J lost 0 bases. This CDR3 contains 17 residues. Looked up from germline, CDR1 is MNHEY and CDR2 is SVGAGI.

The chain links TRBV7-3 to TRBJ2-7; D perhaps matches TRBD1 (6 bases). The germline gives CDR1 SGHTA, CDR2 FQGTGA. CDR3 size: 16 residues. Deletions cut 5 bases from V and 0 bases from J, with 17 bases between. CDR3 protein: CASSPQTGRSSYEQYF. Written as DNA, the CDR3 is TGTGCCAGCAGCCCACAGACAGGTCGGAGCTCCTACGAGCAGTACTTC.

The CDR3 spells CASSYPSQSGELFF. CDR3 bases: TGTGCCAGCAGTTATCCCTCTCAGAGCGGGGAGCTGTTTTTT. This chain connects TRBV6-5 to TRBJ2-2, with no clear D. The CDR3 length is 14 residues. Germline loops: CDR1 MNHEY, CDR2 SVGAGI. The V and J ends lost 3 bases and 7 bases respectively, with 12 bases between them.